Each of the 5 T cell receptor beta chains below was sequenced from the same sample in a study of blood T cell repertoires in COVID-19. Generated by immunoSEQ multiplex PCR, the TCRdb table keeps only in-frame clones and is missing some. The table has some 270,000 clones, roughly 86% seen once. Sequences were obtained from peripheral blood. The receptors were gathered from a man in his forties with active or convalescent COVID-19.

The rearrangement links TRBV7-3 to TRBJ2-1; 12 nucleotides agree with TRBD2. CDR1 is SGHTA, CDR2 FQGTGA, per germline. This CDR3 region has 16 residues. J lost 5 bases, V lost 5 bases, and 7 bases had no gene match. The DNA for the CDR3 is TGTGCCAGCAGCCTCCTAGCGGGGGGGCCCGACAATGAGCAGTTCTTC. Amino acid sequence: CASSLLAGGPDNEQFF.

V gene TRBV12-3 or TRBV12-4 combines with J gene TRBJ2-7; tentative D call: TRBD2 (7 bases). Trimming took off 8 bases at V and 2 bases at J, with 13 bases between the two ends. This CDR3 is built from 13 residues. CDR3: CASSAGTTYEQYF. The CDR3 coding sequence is TGTGCCAGCTCAGCGGGGACAACCTACGAGCAGTACTTC.

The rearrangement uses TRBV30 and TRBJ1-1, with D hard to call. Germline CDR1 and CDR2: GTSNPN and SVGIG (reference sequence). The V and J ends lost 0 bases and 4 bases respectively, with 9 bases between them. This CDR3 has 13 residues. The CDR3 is CAWSVLLGTEAFF. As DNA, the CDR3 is TGTGCCTGGAGTGTACTTCTAGGCACTGAAGCTTTCTTT.

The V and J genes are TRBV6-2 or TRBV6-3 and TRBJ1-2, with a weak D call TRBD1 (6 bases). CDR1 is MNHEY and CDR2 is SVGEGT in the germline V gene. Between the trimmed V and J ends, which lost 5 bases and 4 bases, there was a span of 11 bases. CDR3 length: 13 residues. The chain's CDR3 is CASSPRGAYGYTF. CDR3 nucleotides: TGTGCCAGCAGTCCCCGGGGGGCCTATGGCTACACCTTC.

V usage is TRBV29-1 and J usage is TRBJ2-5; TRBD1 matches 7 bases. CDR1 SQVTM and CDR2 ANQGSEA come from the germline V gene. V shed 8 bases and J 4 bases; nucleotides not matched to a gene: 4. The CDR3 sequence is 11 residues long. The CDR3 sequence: CSYRGGETQYF. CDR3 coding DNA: TGCAGCTACAGGGGTGGAGAGACCCAGTACTTC.